The clone carrying this T cell receptor (beta chain) occurred a few times. Its specificity is not known. This record comes from a study of early T cells in non-severe SARS-CoV-2 infection. At the level of the study: Investigators sequenced bulk RNA drawn from unsorted whole blood, and chains remained unpaired.

As part of library construction, unique molecular identifiers were attached to individual cDNA molecules. A single record per CDR3 protein comes from TCRdb applying MiXCR to the 5' RACE reads. Seen here are 50,000 to 55,000 distinct CDR3 sequences, approximately 8.5% observed once, and the top ten hold about 16%. Study-level findings and limits: Matching against VDJdb likely underestimated virus-specific expansions, favoring anti-spike CD8.

Germline V gene sequence: CDR1 DFQATT, CDR2 SNEGSKA (reference sequence). The V end lost 1 base, the J end lost 0 bases, and 10 bases lay between the germline ends. The CDR3 consists of 15 residues. Sequencing was done on a sample of whole blood. The source is an adult who was a healthcare worker with PCR-confirmed SARS-CoV-2 infection or an uninfected control (not recorded which). This chain links TRBV20-1 with TRBJ1-3; D gene ambiguous. The DNA of the CDR3 is TGCAGTGCTAGAGTTTCCAGGAGCTCTGGAAACACCATATATTTT. Its translation is CSARVSRSSGNTIYF.